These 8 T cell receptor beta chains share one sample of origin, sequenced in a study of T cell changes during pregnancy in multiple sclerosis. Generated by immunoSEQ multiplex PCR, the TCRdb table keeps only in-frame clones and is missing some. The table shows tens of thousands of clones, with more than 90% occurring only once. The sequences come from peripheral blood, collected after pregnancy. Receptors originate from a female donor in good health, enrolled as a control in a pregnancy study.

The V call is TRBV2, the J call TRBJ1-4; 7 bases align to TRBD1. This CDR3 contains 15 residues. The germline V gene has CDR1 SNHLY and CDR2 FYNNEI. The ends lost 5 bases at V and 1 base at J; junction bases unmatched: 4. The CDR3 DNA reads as TGTGCCAGCAGTATAAACAGGGGAACTAATGAAAAACTGTTTTTT. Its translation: CASSINRGTNEKLFF.

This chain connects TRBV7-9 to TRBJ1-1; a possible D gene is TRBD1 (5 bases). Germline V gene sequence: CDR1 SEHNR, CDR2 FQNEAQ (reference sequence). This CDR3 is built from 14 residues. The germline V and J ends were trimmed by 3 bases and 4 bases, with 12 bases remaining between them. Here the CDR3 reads CASSFMGEVTEAFF. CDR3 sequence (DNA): TGTGCCAGCAGCTTTATGGGGGAGGTCACTGAAGCTTTCTTT.

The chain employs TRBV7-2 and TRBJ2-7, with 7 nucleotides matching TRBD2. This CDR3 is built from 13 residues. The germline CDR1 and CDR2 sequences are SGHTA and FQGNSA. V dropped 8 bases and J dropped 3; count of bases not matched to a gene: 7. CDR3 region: CASRPPGGYEQYF. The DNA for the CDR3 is TGTGCCAGCCGACCCCCGGGGGGCTACGAGCAGTACTTC.

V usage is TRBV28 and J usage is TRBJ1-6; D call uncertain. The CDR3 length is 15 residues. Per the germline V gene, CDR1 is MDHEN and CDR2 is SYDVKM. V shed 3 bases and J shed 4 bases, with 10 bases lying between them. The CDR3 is CASSLVPGYNSPLHF. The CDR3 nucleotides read TGTGCCAGCAGTTTGGTACCGGGGTATAATTCACCCCTCCACTTT.

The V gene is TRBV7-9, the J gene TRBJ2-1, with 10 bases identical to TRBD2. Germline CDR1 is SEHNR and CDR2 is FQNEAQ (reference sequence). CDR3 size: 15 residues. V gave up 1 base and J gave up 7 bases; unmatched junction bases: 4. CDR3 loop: CASSLELAGPNEQFF. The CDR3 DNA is TGTGCCAGCAGCTTAGAACTAGCGGGGCCAAATGAGCAGTTCTTC.

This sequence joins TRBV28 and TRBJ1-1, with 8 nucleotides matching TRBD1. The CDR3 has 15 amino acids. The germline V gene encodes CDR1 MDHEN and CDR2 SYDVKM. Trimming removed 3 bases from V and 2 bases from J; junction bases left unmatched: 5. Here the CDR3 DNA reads TGTGCCAGCAGTTTCCCCGGGACAGGCAACACTGAAGCTTTCTTT. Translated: CASSFPGTGNTEAFF.

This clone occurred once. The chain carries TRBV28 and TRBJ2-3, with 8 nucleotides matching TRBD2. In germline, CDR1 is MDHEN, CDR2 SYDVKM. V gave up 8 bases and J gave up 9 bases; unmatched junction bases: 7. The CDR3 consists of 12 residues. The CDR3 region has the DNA TGTGCCAGCGCCCGGGGGGGACAAACGCAGTATTTT. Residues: CASARGGQTQYF.

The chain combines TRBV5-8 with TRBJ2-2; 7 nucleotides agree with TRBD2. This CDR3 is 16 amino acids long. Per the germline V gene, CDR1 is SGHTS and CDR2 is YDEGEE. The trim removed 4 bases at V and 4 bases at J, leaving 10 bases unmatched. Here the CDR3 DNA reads TGTGCCAGCAGCACACACGGGACTACCTTCACCGGGGAGCTGTTTTTT. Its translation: CASSTHGTTFTGELFF. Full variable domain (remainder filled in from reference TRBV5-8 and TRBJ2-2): EAGVTQSPTHLIKTRGQQATLRCSPISGHTSVYWYQQALGLGLQFLLWYDEGEERNRGNFPPRFSGRQFPNYSSELNVNALELEDSALYLCASSTHGTTFTGELFFGEGSRLTVL.